One sample yielded the 17 T cell receptor beta chains listed below, sequenced in a study of CD8+CD57+ T cells in acquired aplastic anemia. Patients chosen for sequencing had shown CD8+CD57+ cell expansion by flow cytometry. According to the study, genomic DNA was the template for TCR beta VDJ and CDR3 profiling. TCRdb independently ran MiXCR on the reads; one entry per CDR3 protein. The data hold about 160,000 distinct CDR3 sequences, with 45% to 55% observed a single time. Sequencing was carried out using sorted CD4+, CD8+, or CD8+CD57+ T cells (not recorded which) from PBMCs. All receptors derive from a human donor with aplastic anemia.

This chain links TRBV5-4 with TRBJ2-7; 7 bases are a match to TRBD2. V shed 0 bases and J 3 bases; nucleotides not matched to a gene: 9. This CDR3 is 16 amino acids long. Germline assignment: CDR1 SGHNT and CDR2 YYREEE (reference sequence). In DNA, the CDR3 is TGTGCCAGCAGCTTGGGGGGGGTAGCGGGTAGCTACGAGCAGTACTTC. This translates into CASSLGGVAGSYEQYF.

In its sample, this clonotype was seen many times. This chain joins TRBV14 and TRBJ1-2, with unresolved D. The germline gives CDR1 SGHDN, CDR2 FVKESK. The CDR3 is made up of 15 amino acids. V lost 0 bases to trimming and J lost 6 bases, with 14 bases between them. The CDR3 loop reads CASSQEVGVANGYTF. In DNA form, the CDR3 reads TGTGCCAGCAGCCAAGAGGTTGGGGTAGCTAATGGCTACACCTTC.

The chain recombines TRBV5-1 with TRBJ1-4, with 7 bases fitting TRBD1. J lost 8 bases, V lost 4 bases, and 5 bases had no gene match. Per the germline V gene, CDR1 is SGHRS and CDR2 is YFSETQ. This CDR3 is built from 13 residues. The CDR3 loop reads CASSKTGREKLFF. For the CDR3, the DNA is TGCGCCAGCAGCAAGACAGGGAGGGAAAAACTGTTTTTT.

The J gene is TRBJ2-7, the V gene TRBV9, with TRBD2 identical over 10 bases. In germline, CDR1 is SGDLS, CDR2 YYNGEE. V lost 0 bases, J lost 6 bases, and 3 bases stayed unmatched. This CDR3 comprises 14 residues. CDR3 sequence: CASSVVAGGGEQYF. CDR3 DNA: TGTGCCAGCAGCGTAGTAGCGGGAGGCGGCGAGCAGTACTTC.

The rearrangement links TRBV3-1 to TRBJ2-5; 8 nucleotides align to TRBD2. The CDR3 runs 18 residues. The junction had 13 bases not matched to a gene; V was cut back by 3 bases and J by 1 base. CDR1 is LGHDT and CDR2 is YNNKEL in the germline V gene (reference sequence). CDR3 region: CASSHTRSLAGPQETQYF. In nucleotides, the CDR3 is TGTGCCAGCAGCCATACCAGGAGTTTAGCGGGGCCCCAAGAGACCCAGTACTTC.

This clonotype came up many times. The chain has TRBV5-1 and TRBJ1-2; D call uncertain. Germline assignment: CDR1 SGHRS and CDR2 YFSETQ. V was cut by 4 bases and J by 6 bases, with 19 bases left in between. This CDR3 spans 15 amino acids. CDR3 in amino acids: CASSAPLLAAHGYTF. CDR3 DNA: TGCGCCAGCAGCGCGCCGCTACTGGCCGCCCATGGCTACACCTTC.

The J gene is TRBJ2-1, the V gene TRBV25-1, with TRBD2 matching over 7 bases. The CDR3 runs 16 residues. The germline V gene encodes CDR1 MGHDK and CDR2 SYGVNS. V trimming: 2 bases; J trimming: 3 bases; junction bases outside the gene matches: 7. In DNA, the CDR3 is TGTGCCAGCAGTGAAACAAGGGAGGGGTTCTACAATGAGCAGTTCTTC. It yields the protein CASSETREGFYNEQFF.

The chain has TRBV5-6 and TRBJ1-3, with D tentatively TRBD1 (5 bases). CDR1 is SGHDT, CDR2 YYEEEE, per germline. V gave up 0 bases and J gave up 3 bases, with 10 bases separating them. This CDR3 has 15 amino acids. CDR3 in amino acids: CASSLVPGSGNTIYF. In nucleotides, the CDR3 is TGTGCCAGCAGCTTGGTGCCAGGGAGTGGAAACACCATATATTTT.

This clonotype was picked up many times. This chain links TRBV2 with TRBJ1-4; unclear D gene. From germline, CDR1 is SNHLY and CDR2 FYNNEI. Trimming left V 8 bases short and J 8 bases short, with 9 bases between. This CDR3 spans 11 amino acids. CDR3 residues: CASELSEKLFF. The CDR3 nucleotides read TGTGCCAGCGAACTAAGCGAAAAACTGTTTTTT.

Note on this clonotype: One junction end disagrees with the germline gene, perhaps due to a read error. For the CDR3, the DNA is TGTGCCTGCAGCCCCGGGGGGATCGGGCAGTACTTC. It translates to CACSPGGIGQYF. The chain uses TRBV12-3 or TRBV12-4 and TRBJ2-7, with 7 bases identical to TRBD2. The CDR3 has 12 residues.

There are many counts of this clonotype. V is TRBV7-8 and J is TRBJ1-1; tentatively, D is TRBD1 (6 bases). Germline values: CDR1 SGHVS, CDR2 FQNEAQ. Trimming stripped 4 bases from V and 0 bases from J, with 12 bases between. The CDR3 contains 15 residues. The CDR3 here is CASSYGDILNTEAFF. DNA of the CDR3: TGTGCCAGCAGCTACGGGGACATCTTGAACACTGAAGCTTTCTTT.

This clonotype was detected ten times or more. This sequence joins TRBV7-9 and TRBJ2-7, with 7 bases identical to TRBD1. J was trimmed by 5 bases and V by 7 bases; bases with no gene match: 8. This CDR3 is built from 13 residues. Germline CDR1 reads SEHNR; CDR2 reads FQNEAQ (reference sequence). Here the CDR3 reads CASNPGTVDEQYF. CDR3 in DNA: TGTGCCAGCAACCCCGGGACAGTTGACGAGCAGTACTTC.

With respect to this clonotype: Compared with germline, one end of the junction differs, possibly owing to a read error. V is TRBV6-1 and J is TRBJ1-5; D gene uncertain. CDR1 and CDR2 from the germline V gene are MNHNS and SASEGT. The length of the CDR3 is 12 residues. CDR3 loop: CANSVSNQPQHF. The DNA of the CDR3 is TGTGCCAACAGTGTATCCAATCAGCCCCAGCATTTT.

Comments on this clonotype: A clone one base away is much larger, so this may be a read error. Since the CDR3 does not end with the conserved phenylalanine or tryptophan, this likely comes from a read error. The chain has TRBV4-2 and TRBJ2-3; no definite D call. The germline V gene has CDR1 LGHNA and CDR2 YNFKEQ. Trimming took 0 bases from V and 0 from J, leaving 10 bases between them. This CDR3 region has 16 residues. The CDR3 region is CASSQEWGGSTDTQYS. In DNA, the CDR3 is TGTGCCAGCAGCCAAGAGTGGGGTGGGAGCACAGATACGCAGTATTCT.

At least ten counts were recorded for this clonotype. This chain links TRBV11-2 with TRBJ2-7; the D gene could be TRBD1 or TRBD2 (5 bases each). Trimming cost V 8 bases and J 3 bases, with 17 bases left between them. The CDR3 spans 14 residues. CDR1 and CDR2 (germline): SGHAT, FQNNGV. For the CDR3, the DNA is TGTGCCAGCGGATCCTGGGGGACGGGCTACGAGCAGTACTTC. This gives the protein CASGSWGTGYEQYF.

The chain combines TRBV25-1 with TRBJ2-5; 10 nucleotides agree with TRBD1. Losses at the gene ends were 1 base for V and 2 bases for J; bases not matched to a gene: 7. This CDR3 has 17 amino acids. Germline V gene lookup returns CDR1 MGHDK and CDR2 SYGVNS. In DNA form, the CDR3 reads TGTGCCAGCAGTGAATTGGGGACGGGACAGGGGCAAGAGACCCAGTACTTC. Amino acid sequence: CASSELGTGQGQETQYF.

The chain joins TRBV7-9 to TRBJ1-3; unclear D gene. V was cut by 3 bases and J by 0 bases, with 6 bases left in between. The germline V gene has CDR1 SEHNR and CDR2 FQNEAQ (reference sequence). CDR3 size: 14 residues. The CDR3 DNA is TGTGCCAGCAGCTTCCCAGCCTCTGGAAACACCATATATTTT. Amino acids: CASSFPASGNTIYF.